The entry that follows covers one TCR beta chain sequence. These data originate in a study of blood T cell repertoires in COVID-19. At the level of the study: Material from acute and convalescent COVID-19 was sourced from the United States, Italy and Spain. From T cells, B-cell-depleted T cells, or PBMCs came the material, which was cDNA or gDNA.

The germline V gene encodes CDR1 MDHEN and CDR2 SYDVKM. Losses at the gene ends were 6 bases for V and 3 bases for J; bases not matched to a gene: 14. This CDR3 has 16 amino acids. Per the original methods: From reference gene primer amplification, estimates of nucleated cell counts were derived. The method was immunoSEQ multiplex PCR; TCRdb's version includes in-frame clones alone and lacks a portion of them. The V and J calls and the clone size are those of that table, but D and trimming were determined from the DNA. The table shows approximately 190,000 clones, with around nine tenths occurring only once.

The sequenced sample was peripheral blood. The chain couples TRBV28 to TRBJ2-7; 7 bases are shared with TRBD1. The receptor's source is a man aged 40-49 years with active or convalescent COVID-19. The chain's CDR3 is CASRPPEGATHYEQYF. CDR3 DNA sequence: TGTGCCAGCAGACCACCCGAGGGGGCTACACACTACGAGCAGTACTTC.